This T cell receptor beta chain is from a study of blood T cell repertoires in COVID-19. Turning to the study itself: Italy, Spain and the United States were the sources of the convalescent and acute COVID-19 samples. T cells, B-cell-depleted T cells, or PBMCs provided the cDNA or gDNA that served as material.

Trimming took off 3 bases at V and 4 bases at J, with 21 bases between the two ends. Per the germline V gene, CDR1 is GTSNPN and CDR2 is SVGIG (reference sequence). This CDR3 comprises 16 residues. Per the authors' pipeline: Counts of nucleated cells, estimated from reference gene primer amplification, were obtained. This table comes from immunoSEQ multiplex PCR, and its TCRdb copy is limited to in-frame clones, with some not included. That table is the source of V, J and clone size, and D and trimming were worked out from the DNA. The sample has 35,000 to 45,000 clones, roughly 84% seen once. The material sequenced was peripheral blood. This receptor was identified in a human donor in a cohort sampled during active COVID-19. The chain couples TRBV30 to TRBJ1-2; D ambiguous. CDR3 DNA: TGTGCCTGGAGAAACCCAATCACGCGCGGCATCTATGGCTACACCTTC. Translation: CAWRNPITRGIYGYTF.